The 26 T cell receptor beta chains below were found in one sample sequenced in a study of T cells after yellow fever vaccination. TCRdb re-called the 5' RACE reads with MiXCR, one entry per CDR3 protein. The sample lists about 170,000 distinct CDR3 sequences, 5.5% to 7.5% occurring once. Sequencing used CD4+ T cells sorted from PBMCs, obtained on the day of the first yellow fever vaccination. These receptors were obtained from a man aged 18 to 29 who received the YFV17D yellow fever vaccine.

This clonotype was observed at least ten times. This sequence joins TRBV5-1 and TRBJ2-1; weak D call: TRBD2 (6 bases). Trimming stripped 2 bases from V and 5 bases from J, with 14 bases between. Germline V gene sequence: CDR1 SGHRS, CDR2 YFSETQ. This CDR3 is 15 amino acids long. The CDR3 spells CASSLGRRSNNEQFF. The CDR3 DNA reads TGCGCCAGCAGCTTAGGGAGGAGGTCAAACAATGAGCAGTTCTTC.

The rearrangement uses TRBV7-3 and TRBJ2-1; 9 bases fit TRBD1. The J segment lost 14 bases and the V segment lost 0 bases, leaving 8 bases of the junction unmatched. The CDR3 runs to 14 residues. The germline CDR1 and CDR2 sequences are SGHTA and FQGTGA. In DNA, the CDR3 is TGTGCCAGCAGCTTAACGGCCGGACAGGGGAGGAAGTTCTTC. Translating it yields CASSLTAGQGRKFF.

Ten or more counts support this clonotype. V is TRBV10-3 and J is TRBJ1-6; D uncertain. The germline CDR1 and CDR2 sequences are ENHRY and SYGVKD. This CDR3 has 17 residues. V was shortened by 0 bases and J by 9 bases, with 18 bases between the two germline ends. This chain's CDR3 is CAISESSRGGLVSPLHF. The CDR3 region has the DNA TGTGCCATCAGTGAGTCGAGTAGAGGCGGGTTAGTTTCACCCCTCCACTTT.

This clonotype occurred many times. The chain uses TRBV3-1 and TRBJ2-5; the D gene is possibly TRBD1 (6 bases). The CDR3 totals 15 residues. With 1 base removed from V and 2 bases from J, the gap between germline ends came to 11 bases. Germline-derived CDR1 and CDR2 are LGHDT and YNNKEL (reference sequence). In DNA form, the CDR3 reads TGTGCCAGCAGCCAAGTCGTGGGGGCTCAAGAGACCCAGTACTTC. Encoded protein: CASSQVVGAQETQYF.

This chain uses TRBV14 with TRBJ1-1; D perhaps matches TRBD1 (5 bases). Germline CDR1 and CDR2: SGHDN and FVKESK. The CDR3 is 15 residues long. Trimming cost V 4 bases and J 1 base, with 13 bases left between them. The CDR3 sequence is CASSPWGVWNTEAFF. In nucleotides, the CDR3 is TGTGCCAGCAGCCCCTGGGGCGTCTGGAACACTGAAGCTTTCTTT.

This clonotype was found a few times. CDR3 nucleotides: TGCAGTGCTAGAGATATTCTTGGAAGTAAGGAGACCCAGTACTTC. Its protein product is CSARDILGSKETQYF. The chain carries TRBV20-1 and TRBJ2-5; no clear D. Between the trimmed V and J ends, which lost 0 bases and 5 bases, there was a span of 16 bases. Germline values: CDR1 DFQATT, CDR2 SNEGSKA (reference sequence). There are 15 residues in the CDR3.

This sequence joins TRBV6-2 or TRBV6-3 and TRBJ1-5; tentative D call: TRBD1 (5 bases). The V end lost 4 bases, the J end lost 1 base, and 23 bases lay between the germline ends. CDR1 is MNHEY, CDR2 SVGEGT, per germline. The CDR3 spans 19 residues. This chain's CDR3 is CASSFSKGGRARSNQPQHF. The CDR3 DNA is TGTGCCAGCAGTTTCAGTAAGGGCGGCAGGGCGAGAAGCAATCAGCCCCAGCATTTT.

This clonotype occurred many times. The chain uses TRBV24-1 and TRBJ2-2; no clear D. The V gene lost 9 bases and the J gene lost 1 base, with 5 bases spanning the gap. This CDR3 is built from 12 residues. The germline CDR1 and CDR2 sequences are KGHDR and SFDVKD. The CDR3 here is CATGENTGELFF. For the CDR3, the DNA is TGTGCCACCGGGGAGAACACCGGGGAGCTGTTTTTT.

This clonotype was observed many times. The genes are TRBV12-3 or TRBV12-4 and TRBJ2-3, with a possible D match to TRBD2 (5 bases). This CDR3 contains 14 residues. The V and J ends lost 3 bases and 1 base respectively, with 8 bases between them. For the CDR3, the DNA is TGTGCCAGCAGTTTCAGTAGCGGCACAGATACGCAGTATTTT. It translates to CASSFSSGTDTQYF.

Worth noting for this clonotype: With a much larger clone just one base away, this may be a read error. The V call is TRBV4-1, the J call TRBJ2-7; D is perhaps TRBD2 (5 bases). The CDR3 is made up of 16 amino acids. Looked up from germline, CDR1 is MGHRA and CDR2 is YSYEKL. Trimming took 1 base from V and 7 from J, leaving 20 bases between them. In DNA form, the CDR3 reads TGCGCCAGCAGCCAAGCCCCGAGGACTCTCGAAAGGGAGCAGTACTTC. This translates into CASSQAPRTLEREQYF.

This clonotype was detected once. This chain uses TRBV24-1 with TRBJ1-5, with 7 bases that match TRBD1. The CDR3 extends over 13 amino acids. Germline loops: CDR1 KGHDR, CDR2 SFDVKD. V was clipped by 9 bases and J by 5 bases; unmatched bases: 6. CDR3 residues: CATSGQADQPQHF. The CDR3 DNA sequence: TGTGCCACCTCAGGACAGGCGGATCAGCCCCAGCATTTT.

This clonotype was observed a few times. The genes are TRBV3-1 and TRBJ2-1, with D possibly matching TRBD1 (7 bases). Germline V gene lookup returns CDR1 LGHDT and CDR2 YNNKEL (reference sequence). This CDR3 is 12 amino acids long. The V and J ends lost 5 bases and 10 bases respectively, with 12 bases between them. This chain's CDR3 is CASSGDSGEQFF. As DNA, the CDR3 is TGTGCCAGCAGCGGGGACAGCGGGGAGCAGTTCTTC.

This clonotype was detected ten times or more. The CDR3 coding sequence is TGTGCCAGCAGGAAGGCGGTGGGTACGCAGTATTTT. It specifies CASRKAVGTQYF. The chain has TRBV27 and TRBJ2-3, with unresolved D. CDR1 is MNHEY and CDR2 is SMNVEV in the germline V gene (reference sequence). The CDR3 covers 12 residues. V lost 6 bases, J lost 8 bases, and 12 bases lay in between.

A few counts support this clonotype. This CDR3 is CASSTFFNYGYTF. CDR3 bases: TGTGCCAGCAGCACATTCTTCAACTATGGCTACACCTTC. The chain joins TRBV7-8 to TRBJ1-2, with no clear D. The CDR3 contains 13 residues. The germline CDR1 and CDR2 sequences are SGHVS and FQNEAQ. Trimming pared 5 bases from V and 2 bases from J, leaving 9 bases between. Full variable domain (rest looked up from reference TRBV7-8 and TRBJ1-2): GAGVSQSPRYKVAKRGQDVALRCDPISGHVSLFWYQQALGQGPEFLTYFQNEAQLDKSGLPSDRFFAERPEGSVSTLKIQRTQQEDSAVYLCASSTFFNYGYTFGSGTRLTVV.

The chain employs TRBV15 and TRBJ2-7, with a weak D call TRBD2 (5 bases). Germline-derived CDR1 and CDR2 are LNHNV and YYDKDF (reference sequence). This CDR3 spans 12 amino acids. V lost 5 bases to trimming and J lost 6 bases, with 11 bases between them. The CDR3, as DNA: TGTGCCACCAGCGGCAAGAGGGTCGAGCAGTACTTC. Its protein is CATSGKRVEQYF.

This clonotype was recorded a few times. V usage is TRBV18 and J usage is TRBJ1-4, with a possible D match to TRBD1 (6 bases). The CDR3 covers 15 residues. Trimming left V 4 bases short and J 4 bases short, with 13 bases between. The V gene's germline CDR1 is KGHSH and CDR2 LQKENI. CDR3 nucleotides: TGTGCCAGCTCACTGCCCGGGACACTTAATGAAAAACTGTTTTTT. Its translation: CASSLPGTLNEKLFF.

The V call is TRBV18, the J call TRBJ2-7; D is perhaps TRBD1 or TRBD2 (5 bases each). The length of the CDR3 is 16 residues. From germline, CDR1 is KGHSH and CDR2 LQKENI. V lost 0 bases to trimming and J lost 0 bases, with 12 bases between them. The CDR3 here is CASSPPRGLSSYEQYF. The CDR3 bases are TGTGCCAGCTCACCACCCCGGGGCTTGAGCTCCTACGAGCAGTACTTC.

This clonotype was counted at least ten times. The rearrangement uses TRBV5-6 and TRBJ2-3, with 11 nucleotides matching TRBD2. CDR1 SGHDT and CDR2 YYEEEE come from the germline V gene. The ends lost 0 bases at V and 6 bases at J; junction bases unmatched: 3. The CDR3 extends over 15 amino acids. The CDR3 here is CASSLVAGGLDTQYF. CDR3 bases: TGTGCCAGCAGCTTGGTAGCGGGGGGGCTGGATACGCAGTATTTT.

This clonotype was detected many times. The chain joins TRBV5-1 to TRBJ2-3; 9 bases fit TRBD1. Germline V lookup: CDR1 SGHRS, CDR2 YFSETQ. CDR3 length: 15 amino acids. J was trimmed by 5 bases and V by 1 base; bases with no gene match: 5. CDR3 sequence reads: CASSLLGDRVDTQYF. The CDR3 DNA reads TGCGCCAGCAGCTTGCTCGGGGACAGGGTAGATACGCAGTATTTT.

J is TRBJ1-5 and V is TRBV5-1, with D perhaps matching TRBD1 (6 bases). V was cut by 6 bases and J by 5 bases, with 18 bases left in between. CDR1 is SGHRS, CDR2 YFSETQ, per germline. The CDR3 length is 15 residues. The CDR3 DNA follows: TGCGCCAGCACCCCGACAGGAGCCGTCTATCAGCCCCAGCATTTT. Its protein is CASTPTGAVYQPQHF.

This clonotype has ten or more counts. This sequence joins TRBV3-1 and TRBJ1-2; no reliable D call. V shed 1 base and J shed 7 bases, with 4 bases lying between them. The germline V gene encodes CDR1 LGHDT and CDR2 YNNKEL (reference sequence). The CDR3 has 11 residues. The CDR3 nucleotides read TGTGCCAGCAGCCAAGGTGCTGGCTACACCTTC. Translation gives CASSQGAGYTF.

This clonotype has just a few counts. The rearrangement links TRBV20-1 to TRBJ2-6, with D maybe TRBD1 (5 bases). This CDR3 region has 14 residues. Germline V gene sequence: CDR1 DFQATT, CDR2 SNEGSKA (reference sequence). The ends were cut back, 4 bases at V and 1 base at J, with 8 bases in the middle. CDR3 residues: CSATRGSGANVLTF. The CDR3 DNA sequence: TGCAGTGCTACTAGGGGTTCTGGGGCCAACGTCCTGACTTTC.

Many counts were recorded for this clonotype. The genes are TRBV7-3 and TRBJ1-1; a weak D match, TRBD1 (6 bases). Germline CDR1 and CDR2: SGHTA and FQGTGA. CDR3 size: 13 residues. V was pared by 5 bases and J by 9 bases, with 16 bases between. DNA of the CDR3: TGTGCCAGCAGCCCGAAAGGGGGGATGAAAGCTTTCTTT. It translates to CASSPKGGMKAFF.

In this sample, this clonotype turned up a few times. For the CDR3, the DNA is TGTGCCAGCAGTTGGACAGGGATGGAGCAGTACGTC. The encoded protein is CASSWTGMEQYV. V gene TRBV6-2 or TRBV6-3 combines with J gene TRBJ2-7; 8 bases map to TRBD1. The CDR3 consists of 12 residues. Germline CDR1 reads MNHEY; CDR2 reads SVGEGT. V shed 4 bases and J 7 bases; nucleotides not matched to a gene: 3.

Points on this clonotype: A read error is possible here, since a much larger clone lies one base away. CDR3 loop: CASSDGQAYSPLHF. The CDR3, as DNA: TGTGCCAGCAGTGATGGGCAGGCTTATTCACCCCTCCACTTT. The chain is built from TRBV2 and TRBJ1-6; no reliable D call. V was cut by 3 bases and J by 8 bases, with 11 bases left in between. This CDR3 contains 14 residues. CDR1 and CDR2 (germline): SNHLY, FYNNEI.

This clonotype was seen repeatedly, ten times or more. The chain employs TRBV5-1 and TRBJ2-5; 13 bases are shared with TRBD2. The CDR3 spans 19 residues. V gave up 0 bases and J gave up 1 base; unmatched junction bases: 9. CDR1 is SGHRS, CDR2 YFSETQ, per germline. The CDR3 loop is CASSLGRTSGGYTQETQYF. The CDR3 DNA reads TGCGCCAGCAGCTTGGGCAGGACTAGCGGGGGCTACACCCAAGAGACCCAGTACTTC.